The present entry profiles one T cell receptor (beta chain) with its context. Its target is unknown. This sample was taken from a study of T cell repertoires in cytomegalovirus infection. Study-level results: Accumulated public TCR beta family frequency recognized individuals carrying CMV together with the relevant HLA.

TCRdb redid the calling of the reads with MiXCR, one entry per CDR3 protein. The sample lists some 43,000 distinct CDR3 sequences; around 23% were seen once. The trim removed 3 bases at V and 2 bases at J, leaving 4 bases unmatched. CDR1 and CDR2 (germline): SGHVS, FQNEAQ. The CDR3 runs to 14 residues. Sequenced here: CD8+ T cells from cultured PBMCs, sampled from culture after CMV antigen stimulation. The chain couples TRBV7-8 to TRBJ2-7; 7 nucleotides line up with TRBD1. The origin of this receptor is a human donor in good health (CMV status not recorded). Some clones in this sample may be carry-over from other donors' samples. Here the CDR3 DNA reads TGTGCCAGCAGCTTTCGACAGGGTGCCTACGAGCAGTACTTC. Its protein product is CASSFRQGAYEQYF.